This T cell receptor (beta chain) was identified in a study of a mutant IDH1 vaccine in newly diagnosed glioma. Trimming left V 7 bases short and J 0 bases short, with 10 bases between. Germline values: CDR1 MNHEY, CDR2 SMNVEV (reference sequence). This CDR3 is 14 amino acids long. The assay was immunoSEQ multiplex PCR, and TCRdb's table has in-frame clones only and misses some. The sample yields about 13,000 clones, around 78% seen once. As regards this clone: What it binds is not known.

As for time point: week 47, end of study. Doses of 300 ug of mutant IDH1 20-mer peptide were given with topical imiquimod. The specimen was PBMCs, collected from a glioma patient whose treatment included an IDH1 peptide vaccine. The chain is built from TRBV27 and TRBJ1-3; TRBD1 might be the D (5 bases). The TCR originated in a woman between 40 and 55 years old with glioma. The CDR3 sequence is CASKVGVSGNTIYF. DNA for the CDR3: TGTGCCAGCAAAGTAGGGGTCTCTGGAAACACCATATATTTT.